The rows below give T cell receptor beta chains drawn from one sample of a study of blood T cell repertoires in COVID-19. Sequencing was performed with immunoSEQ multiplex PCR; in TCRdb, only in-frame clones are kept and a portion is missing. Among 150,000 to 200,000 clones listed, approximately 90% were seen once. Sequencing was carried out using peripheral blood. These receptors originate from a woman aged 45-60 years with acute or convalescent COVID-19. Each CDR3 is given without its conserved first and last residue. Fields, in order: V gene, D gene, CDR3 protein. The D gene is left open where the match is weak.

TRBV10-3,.,AISGQNYGYT
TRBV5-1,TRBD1,ASSLGDRGSNQPQH
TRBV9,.,ASSLGGRSSYNEQF
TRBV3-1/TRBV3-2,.,ASSQAGGETEAF
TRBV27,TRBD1,ASSSFGQGLSQPQH
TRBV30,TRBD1,AWSVERGRWGEKLF
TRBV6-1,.,ASSYRTHTGELF
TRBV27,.,ASPGVPRWGNQPQH
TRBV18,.,ASSPLASVETQY
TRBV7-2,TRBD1,ASSTGADYEQY
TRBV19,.,ASSPVSGDGYNEQF
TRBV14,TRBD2,ASSRGGGAEEQY
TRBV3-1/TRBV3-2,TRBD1,ASSHDRDLGGYT